Each of the 30 T cell receptor beta chains below was sequenced from the same sample in a study of blood T cell repertoires in COVID-19. Generated by immunoSEQ multiplex PCR, the TCRdb table keeps only in-frame clones and is missing some. The sample shows about 43,000 clones, about nine tenths of them seen only once. Sample: peripheral blood. Receptors originate from a man between 60 and 70 years old with active COVID-19.

This chain joins TRBV28 and TRBJ2-7; TRBD2 is a possible D gene (5 bases). CDR1 and CDR2 from the germline V gene are MDHEN and SYDVKM. This CDR3 is built from 11 residues. V shed 8 bases and J shed 7 bases, with 12 bases lying between them. The chain's CDR3 is CASQTPGEQYF. In DNA, the CDR3 is TGTGCCAGCCAAACTCCGGGGGAGCAGTACTTC.

This chain joins TRBV6-2 or TRBV6-3 and TRBJ2-1; a possible D gene is TRBD1 (6 bases). The CDR3 runs to 13 residues. Germline V gene sequence: CDR1 MNHEY, CDR2 SVGEGT. V was trimmed by 4 bases and J by 5 bases, leaving 9 bases between them. The CDR3 sequence: CASSWDKNNEQFF. The DNA for the CDR3 is TGTGCCAGCAGTTGGGACAAAAACAATGAGCAGTTCTTC.

The chain has TRBV7-8 and TRBJ2-7; D is possibly TRBD2 (5 bases). Looked up from germline, CDR1 is SGHVS and CDR2 is FQNEAQ. Trimming shortened V by 2 bases and J by 1 base, and 6 bases separated the two germline ends. The length of the CDR3 is 13 residues. CDR3 region: CASSLPGSYEQYF. Written as DNA, the CDR3 is TGTGCCAGCAGCTTACCGGGGTCCTACGAGCAGTACTTC.

The chain carries TRBV7-2 and TRBJ2-7; D possibly corresponds to TRBD2 (5 bases). The V end lost 3 bases, the J end lost 5 bases, and 14 bases lay between the germline ends. Germline V CDR1 and CDR2: SGHTA, FQGNSA. The CDR3 has 14 amino acids. The CDR3 DNA reads as TGTGCCAGCAGCTTCGCATTGTCCGGGGACGAGCAGTACTTC. It is translated as CASSFALSGDEQYF.

This chain connects TRBV5-1 to TRBJ2-3; TRBD1 aligns across 10 bases. The germline CDR1 and CDR2 sequences are SGHRS and YFSETQ. The V gene end was trimmed by 4 bases and the J gene end by 6 bases; junction bases not matched to a gene: 8. The CDR3 is made up of 15 amino acids. This CDR3 is CASSQGTGARDTQYF. Here the CDR3 DNA reads TGCGCCAGCAGCCAAGGGACAGGGGCACGGGATACGCAGTATTTT.

The chain couples TRBV19 to TRBJ1-1; 11 bases agree with TRBD1. V lost 9 bases to trimming and J lost 3 bases; unmatched junction nucleotides: 6. CDR3 length: 14 residues. Germline values: CDR1 LNHDA, CDR2 SQIVND (reference sequence). The CDR3 is CARRTGGEYTEAFF. The CDR3 DNA reads as TGTGCCAGGAGGACAGGGGGCGAGTACACTGAAGCTTTCTTT.

The chain is built from TRBV18 and TRBJ2-7, with D possibly matching TRBD1 (6 bases). The ends were cut back, 3 bases at V and 5 bases at J, with 14 bases in the middle. CDR1 is KGHSH and CDR2 is LQKENI in the germline V gene. There are 14 residues in the CDR3. CDR3 sequence (DNA): TGTGCCAGCTCACCTGCAGGGGACCCAAACGAGCAGTACTTC. The encoded protein is CASSPAGDPNEQYF. The variable domain in full, completed from reference TRBV18 and TRBJ2-7, reads NAGVMQNPRHLVRRRGQEARLRCSPMKGHSHVYWYRQLPEEGLKFMVYLQKENIIDESGMPKERFSAEFPKEGPSILRIQQVVRGDSAAYFCASSPAGDPNEQYFGPGTRLTVT.

This clone was observed once. The genes are TRBV30 and TRBJ1-2, with unresolved D. The CDR3 runs to 13 residues. Germline V CDR1 and CDR2: GTSNPN, SVGIG (reference sequence). Trimming took 3 bases from V and 0 from J, leaving 8 bases between them. CDR3 sequence reads: CAWSLQSNYGYTF. DNA for the CDR3: TGTGCCTGGAGCCTACAGTCTAACTATGGCTACACCTTC.

The chain joins TRBV6-5 to TRBJ1-6; the D is unclear. The CDR3 is made up of 12 amino acids. Trimming stripped 8 bases from V and 8 bases from J, with 10 bases between. Looked up from germline, CDR1 is MNHEY and CDR2 is SVGAGI. CDR3 coding DNA: TGTGCCAGCTGCTTCGTAGATTCACCCCTCCACTTT. Protein product: CASCFVDSPLHF.

This chain uses TRBV5-1 with TRBJ2-1; the match to TRBD2 covers 8 bases. Trimming cost V 0 bases and J 7 bases; bases outside gene matches: 3. The CDR3 consists of 14 residues. The germline gives CDR1 SGHRS, CDR2 YFSETQ. In DNA, the CDR3 is TGCGCCAGCAGCTTGGATCCTAGCGGGAATGAGCAGTTCTTC. It encodes CASSLDPSGNEQFF. Using reference TRBV5-1 and TRBJ2-1 for the parts outside the CDR3, the full variable domain is KAGVTQTPRYLIKTRGQQVTLSCSPISGHRSVSWYQQTPGQGLQFLFEYFSETQRNKGNFPGRFSGRQFSNSRSEMNVSTLELGDSALYLCASSLDPSGNEQFFGPGTRLTVL.

The rearrangement joins TRBV7-2 to TRBJ2-1, with 9 bases fitting TRBD2. CDR1 SGHTA and CDR2 FQGNSA come from the germline V gene. This CDR3 is built from 15 residues. With V trimmed by 0 bases and J by 6 bases, 3 bases remained unmatched. The CDR3 region has the DNA TGTGCCAGCAGCTTAGCACTAGCGGGCCTCAATGAGCAGTTCTTC. It encodes CASSLALAGLNEQFF.

The chain has TRBV3-1 (or the pseudogene TRBV3-2) and TRBJ2-1, with 11 positions matching TRBD1. Trimming at V came to 4 bases and at J to 4 bases, leaving 9 bases not matched to a gene. The CDR3 totals 17 residues. Germline-derived CDR1 and CDR2 are LGHDT and YNNKEL (reference sequence). For the CDR3, the DNA is TGTGCCAGCAGCCGAGTTCCGGGGACAGGGGGTTACAATGAGCAGTTCTTC. It is translated as CASSRVPGTGGYNEQFF.

The chain combines TRBV7-7 with TRBJ1-1, with TRBD1 identical over 7 bases. The CDR3 covers 13 residues. With 5 bases clipped from V and 5 bases from J, the junction kept 5 bases outside the gene matches. Germline CDR1 reads SSHAT; CDR2 reads FNYEAQ (reference sequence). The CDR3 sequence is CASSLKQGTEAFF. For the CDR3, the DNA is TGTGCCAGCAGCCTGAAACAGGGGACTGAAGCTTTCTTT. The entire variable domain, with the rest obtained from reference TRBV7-7 and TRBJ1-1, is as follows: GAGVSQSPRYKVTKRGQDVTLRCDPISSHATLYWYQQALGQGPEFLTYFNYEAQPDKSGLPSDRFSAERPEGSISTLTIQRTEQRDSAMYRCASSLKQGTEAFFGQGTRLTVV.

In this sample, this clone turned up once. The rearrangement uses TRBV4-3 and TRBJ1-1; D remains ambiguous. V lost 0 bases and J 6 bases, leaving 17 bases between the germline ends. The CDR3 loop spans 16 amino acids. Germline-derived CDR1 and CDR2 are LGHNA and YSLEER. The CDR3 here is CASSQEGGIGNSEAFF. The CDR3 DNA reads TGCGCCAGCAGCCAAGAGGGAGGGATAGGAAACTCTGAAGCTTTCTTT.

The chain has TRBV12-3 or TRBV12-4 and TRBJ2-5, with TRBD1 matching over 8 bases. The CDR3 runs to 12 residues. V was pared by 5 bases and J by 4 bases, with 0 bases of the junction left unmatched. The CDR3 DNA reads TGTGCCAGCAGTACAGGGGGAGAGACCCAGTACTTC. Protein product: CASSTGGETQYF.

V usage is TRBV11-2 and J usage is TRBJ1-2; 8 bases are a match to TRBD1. This CDR3 region has 14 residues. The J segment lost 7 bases and the V segment lost 1 base, leaving 5 bases of the junction unmatched. Germline CDR1 is SGHAT and CDR2 is FQNNGV. CDR3 loop: CASSLGTGYSGYTF. The CDR3 coding sequence is TGTGCCAGCAGCTTAGGGACAGGGTATTCTGGCTACACCTTC.

In its sample, this clone was seen a few times. This sequence joins TRBV19 and TRBJ2-7; 11 positions match TRBD2. With V trimmed by 8 bases and J by 4 bases, 16 bases remained unmatched. The germline gives CDR1 LNHDA, CDR2 SQIVND (reference sequence). The CDR3 runs 17 residues. The CDR3 sequence is CASSAGTSGSWGYEQYF. The CDR3 nucleotides read TGTGCCAGTTCCGCGGGGACTAGCGGTTCGTGGGGGTACGAGCAGTACTTC.

The genes are TRBV19 and TRBJ2-3; TRBD2 matches at 11 bases. Germline trimming cut 6 bases from V and 1 base from J; bases unmatched to any gene: 3. Germline values: CDR1 LNHDA, CDR2 SQIVND (reference sequence). The CDR3 runs 15 residues. This CDR3 reads CASSTTSGGTDTQYF. The CDR3 DNA follows: TGTGCCAGTAGCACGACTAGCGGGGGCACAGATACGCAGTATTTT.

This clone appeared a single time. The chain is built from TRBV5-1 and TRBJ2-1; 12 bases agree with TRBD2. With 0 bases clipped from V and 3 bases from J, the junction kept 4 bases outside the gene matches. This CDR3 spans 17 amino acids. CDR1 and CDR2 (germline): SGHRS, YFSETQ. In nucleotides, the CDR3 is TGCGCCAGCAGCTTGGCGACTAGCGGGAGATTCTACAATGAGCAGTTCTTC. This codes for CASSLATSGRFYNEQFF.

The chain combines TRBV19 with TRBJ2-2; 8 bases map to TRBD1. This CDR3 comprises 16 residues. With V trimmed by 5 bases and J by 6 bases, 11 bases remained unmatched. Per germline, CDR1 LNHDA and CDR2 SQIVND (reference sequence). CDR3 in DNA: TGTGCCAGTAGTGCCCGCTCAGCAGGGGGCTCCGGGGAGCTGTTTTTT. Residues: CASSARSAGGSGELFF.

This chain joins TRBV6-5 and TRBJ2-3, with 8 bases lining up with TRBD2. This CDR3 is 12 amino acids long. Germline V lookup: CDR1 MNHEY, CDR2 SVGAGI. Trimming removed 5 bases from V and 5 bases from J; junction bases left unmatched: 0. CDR3 nucleotides: TGTGCCAGCAGTCTAGCGGGAGATACGCAGTATTTT. Its translation: CASSLAGDTQYF.

The chain recombines TRBV12-5 with TRBJ1-4; D not certain. This CDR3 is 16 amino acids long. V lost 2 bases, J lost 0 bases, and 10 bases lay in between. Germline values: CDR1 LGHNT, CDR2 FRNRAP. The CDR3 loop reads CASGLTTVATNEKLFF. DNA for the CDR3: TGTGCTAGTGGTTTGACAACAGTTGCAACTAATGAAAAACTGTTTTTT.

The V call is TRBV28, the J call TRBJ2-7; D call uncertain. The ends were cut back, 4 bases at V and 4 bases at J, with 5 bases in the middle. The germline V gene has CDR1 MDHEN and CDR2 SYDVKM. This CDR3 region has 11 residues. CDR3: CASSSLYEQYF. As DNA, the CDR3 is TGTGCCAGCAGTTCCCTTTACGAGCAGTACTTC.

The V call is TRBV28, the J call TRBJ2-2; TRBD2 agrees at 8 bases. Trimming cost V 1 base and J 7 bases; bases outside gene matches: 2. Germline values: CDR1 MDHEN, CDR2 SYDVKM. The CDR3 extends over 14 amino acids. The CDR3 nucleotides are TGTGCCAGCAGTTTATATCGGGAGGGCGGGGAGCTGTTTTTT. Amino acid sequence: CASSLYREGGELFF.

The chain combines TRBV7-9 with TRBJ2-3; 8 positions match TRBD2. Trimming at V came to 7 bases and at J to 1 base, leaving 1 base not matched to a gene. CDR3 length: 13 residues. Per the germline V gene, CDR1 is SEHNR and CDR2 is FQNEAQ (reference sequence). CDR3 nucleotide sequence: TGTGCCAGCATAGCGGGACGCACAGATACGCAGTATTTT. Its translation: CASIAGRTDTQYF.

This rearrangement joins TRBV7-6 to TRBJ2-7, with unresolved D. Germline CDR1 reads SGHVS; CDR2 reads FNYEAQ. Trimming left V 5 bases short and J 3 bases short, with 14 bases between. CDR3 size: 14 residues. The CDR3 coding sequence is TGTGCCAGCAGCCTGAAAGTCAACAACTACGAGCAGTACTTC. Protein: CASSLKVNNYEQYF.

CDR3 sequence (DNA): TGTGCCAGCAGCAAGACAGGGGTTGGCTACACCTTC. This sequence encodes CASSKTGVGYTF. This chain links TRBV3-1 (or the pseudogene TRBV3-2) with TRBJ1-2; 8 bases map to TRBD1. The CDR3 length is 12 residues. Germline CDR1 reads LGHDT; CDR2 reads YNNKEL (reference sequence). After removal of 5 bases from V and 7 bases from J, the junction contained 3 bases not matched to a gene.

The chain recombines TRBV14 with TRBJ2-1, with 10 bases lining up with TRBD2. V lost 4 bases and J lost 5; bases outside the gene matches: 8. This CDR3 has 16 residues. Germline CDR1 reads SGHDN; CDR2 reads FVKESK. The CDR3 DNA reads TGTGCCAGCAGCCTTCCTAGCGGGAGAGGGAACAATGAGCAGTTCTTC. Protein: CASSLPSGRGNNEQFF. Full variable domain (remainder filled in from reference TRBV14 and TRBJ2-1): EAGVTQFPSHSVIEKGQTVTLRCDPISGHDNLYWYRRVMGKEIKFLLHFVKESKQDESGMPNNRFLAERTGGTYSTLKVQPAELEDSGVYFCASSLPSGRGNNEQFFGPGTRLTVL.

The chain recombines TRBV7-3 with TRBJ2-3; D may be TRBD1 (7 bases). Trimming shortened V by 5 bases and J by 10 bases, and 19 bases separated the two germline ends. Germline V lookup: CDR1 SGHTA, CDR2 FQGTGA. The CDR3 is 14 residues long. CDR3 region: CASSPRRDSEAQYF. The CDR3 DNA follows: TGTGCCAGCAGCCCACGGAGGGACAGTGAAGCGCAGTATTTT.

This chain uses TRBV7-6 with TRBJ2-7, with 9 nucleotides matching TRBD2. Germline CDR1 reads SGHVS; CDR2 reads FNYEAQ. The CDR3 runs to 18 residues. The ends lost 5 bases at V and 2 bases at J; junction bases unmatched: 16. As DNA, the CDR3 is TGTGCCAGCAGCCTCTACCAGGTAGCGGGAGCCTCGGCCTACGAGCAGTACTTC. Translating gives CASSLYQVAGASAYEQYF.